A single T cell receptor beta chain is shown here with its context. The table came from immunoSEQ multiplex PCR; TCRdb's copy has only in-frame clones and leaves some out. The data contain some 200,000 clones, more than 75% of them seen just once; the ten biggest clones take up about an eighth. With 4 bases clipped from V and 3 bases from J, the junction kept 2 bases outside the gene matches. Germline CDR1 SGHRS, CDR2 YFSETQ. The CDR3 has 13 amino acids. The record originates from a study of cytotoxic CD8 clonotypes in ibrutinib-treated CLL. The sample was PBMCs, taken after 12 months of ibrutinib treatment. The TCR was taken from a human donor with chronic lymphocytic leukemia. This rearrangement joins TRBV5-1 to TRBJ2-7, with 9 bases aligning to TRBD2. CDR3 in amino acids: CASSAGGNYEQYF. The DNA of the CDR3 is TGCGCCAGCAGCGCGGGAGGGAACTACGAGCAGTACTTC.